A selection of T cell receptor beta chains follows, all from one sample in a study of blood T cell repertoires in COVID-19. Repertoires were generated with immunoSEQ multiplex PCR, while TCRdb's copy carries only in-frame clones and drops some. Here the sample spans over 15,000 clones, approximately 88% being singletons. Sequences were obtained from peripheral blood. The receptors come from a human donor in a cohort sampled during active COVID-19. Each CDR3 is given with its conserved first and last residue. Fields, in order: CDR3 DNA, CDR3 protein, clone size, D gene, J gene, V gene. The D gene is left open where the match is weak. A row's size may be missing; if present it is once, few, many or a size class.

TGTGCCAGCAGCCAAAACATAAACACTGAAGCTTTCTTT CASSQNINTEAFF NA NA TRBJ1-1 TRBV3-1/TRBV3-2
TGTGCCAGCAGCGTTGACAGGGGCAGCTATGGCTACACCTTC CASSVDRGSYGYTF once TRBD1 TRBJ1-2 TRBV9
TGCGCCAGCAGTGCGTATTTCACTTCTAAAAGTCGGGCCAACGTCCTGACTTTC CASSAYFTSKSRANVLTF NA NA TRBJ2-6 TRBV10-2
TGTGCCAGCAGTTTCAGAGGGACAGGCCTTAGCACAGATACGCAGTATTTT CASSFRGTGLSTDTQYF NA TRBD1 TRBJ2-3 TRBV28
TGTGCCAGCAGTGAAGTCCGGGACAGCAAGAATGAGCAGTTCTTC CASSEVRDSKNEQFF NA TRBD1 TRBJ2-1 TRBV2
TGTGCCAGCAGTTACCTTACAAGCGGGGAGACCCAGTACTTC CASSYLTSGETQYF NA NA TRBJ2-5 TRBV6-5
TGTGCCAGCAGCGCTAGAGGGTCCGGGGACTATGGCTACACCTTC CASSARGSGDYGYTF NA NA TRBJ1-2 TRBV7-8
TGTGCCAGCAGACTCCTGGGGGGATCATACAATGAGCAGTTCTTC CASRLLGGSYNEQFF NA NA TRBJ2-1 TRBV27
TGTGCCAGCAGCTTAGACAGGGCTGGAAACACCATATATTTT CASSLDRAGNTIYF NA NA TRBJ1-3 TRBV11-2
TGTGCCAGCAGCTTCGGACTAGCGGGGGGGCAGGATGAGCAGTTCTTC CASSFGLAGGQDEQFF NA TRBD2 TRBJ2-1 TRBV7-8
TGTGCCAGCAGTCAAGTCGGGACAGGGCTCTACGAGCAGTACTTC CASSQVGTGLYEQYF NA TRBD1 TRBJ2-7 TRBV28
TGTGCCAGCAGCCAACTAGCGGGGCTTTACAATGAGCAGTTCTTC CASSQLAGLYNEQFF NA TRBD2 TRBJ2-1 TRBV28
TGTGCCAGCAGCCAAGAACCTAGCGGGGGGGCAGATACGCAGTATTTT CASSQEPSGGADTQYF NA TRBD2 TRBJ2-3 TRBV3-1/TRBV3-2
TGTGCCAGCAGCGTAGGTACGGGACAGGCACTCTACGAGCAGTACTTC CASSVGTGQALYEQYF NA TRBD1 TRBJ2-7 TRBV9
TGTGCCAGCAGCTTACAGGGTTTGAGCACTGAAGCTTTCTTT CASSLQGLSTEAFF NA NA TRBJ1-1 TRBV7-9
TGTGCCAGCATGGGAACTCCTAGCTCGAATGAGCAGTTCTTC CASMGTPSSNEQFF few NA TRBJ2-1 TRBV19
TGTGCCAGCAGCTTAGGCCGAGGGGGGAACACTGAAGCTTTCTTT CASSLGRGGNTEAFF NA NA TRBJ1-1 TRBV7-2
TGTGCCAGCAGCCCCGGGACTAGCGGAATCTACGAGCAGTACTTC CASSPGTSGIYEQYF NA TRBD2 TRBJ2-7 TRBV5-4
TGTGCCAGCAGCCAGAACAGGGGAGGGAACACTGAAGCTTTCTTT CASSQNRGGNTEAFF NA TRBD1 TRBJ1-1 TRBV7-9
TGTGCCAGCAGTGGGGGACAGACCACCGGGGAGCTGTTTTTT CASSGGQTTGELFF once TRBD1 TRBJ2-2 TRBV25-1
TGTGCCAGCTCACCTGGGGGGGACACTGAAGCTTTCTTT CASSPGGDTEAFF few NA TRBJ1-1 TRBV18
TGCGCCAGCAGCTTCCGGGACAGGGCCGGTGAGCAGTTCTTC CASSFRDRAGEQFF NA TRBD1 TRBJ2-1 TRBV5-1
TGTGCCAGCAGCTTTTCGGACAGGGAATACGAGCAGTACTTC CASSFSDREYEQYF few TRBD1 TRBJ2-7 TRBV5-5
TGTGCCAGCAGCGAACAGGGGGGGACAGATACGCAGTATTTT CASSEQGGTDTQYF NA NA TRBJ2-3 TRBV9
TGTGCCAGCTCGTCTCGGTTGAATGAGCAGTTCTTC CASSSRLNEQFF NA NA TRBJ2-1 TRBV18
TGCGCCAGCAGGAAGCGGGGTAGCACAGATACGCAGTATTTT CASRKRGSTDTQYF NA TRBD2 TRBJ2-3 TRBV5-1
TGTGCCAGCGGGGACAGCTCCTACGAGCAGTACTTC CASGDSSYEQYF NA TRBD1 TRBJ2-7 TRBV6-5
TGTGCCAGCAGTTCCCTATCCTGGAACACTGAAGCTTTCTTT CASSSLSWNTEAFF NA NA TRBJ1-1 TRBV6-2/TRBV6-3
TGTGCCAGCAGTGCAAGAACAGGAGACGGAAACACCATATATTTT CASSARTGDGNTIYF NA NA TRBJ1-3 TRBV9
TGTGCCAGCAGCCAAGAAAAGATGCGGGGAAGCACAGATACGCAGTATTTT CASSQEKMRGSTDTQYF NA NA TRBJ2-3 TRBV3-1/TRBV3-2
TGCGCCAGCAGCTTTTTCAAAGCTACGAACACTGAAGCTTTCTTT CASSFFKATNTEAFF NA NA TRBJ1-1 TRBV5-1
TGTGCCAGGGGATCTCCCTTCGGGACAGGACTTACTAACTATGGCTACACCTTC CARGSPFGTGLTNYGYTF NA TRBD1 TRBJ1-2 TRBV2
TGTGCCAGCAGTTCCACAGGGGGCTATGGCTACACCTTC CASSSTGGYGYTF NA TRBD1 TRBJ1-2 TRBV27
TGCGCCAGCAGCTTGGTGGCAGGGTGGAATGAGCAGTTCTTC CASSLVAGWNEQFF NA NA TRBJ2-1 TRBV5-1